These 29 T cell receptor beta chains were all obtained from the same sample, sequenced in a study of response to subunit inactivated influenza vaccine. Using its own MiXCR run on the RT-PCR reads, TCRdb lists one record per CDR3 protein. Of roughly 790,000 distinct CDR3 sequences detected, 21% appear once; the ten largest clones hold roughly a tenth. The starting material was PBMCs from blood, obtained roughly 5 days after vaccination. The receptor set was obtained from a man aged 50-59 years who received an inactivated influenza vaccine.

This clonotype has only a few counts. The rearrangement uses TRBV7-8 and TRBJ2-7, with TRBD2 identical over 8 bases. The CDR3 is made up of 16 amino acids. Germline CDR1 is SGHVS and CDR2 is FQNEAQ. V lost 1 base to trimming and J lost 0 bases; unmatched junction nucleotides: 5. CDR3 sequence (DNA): TGTGCCAGCAGCTTAGTCGAGCGGGGGAGCTCCTACGAGCAGTACTTC. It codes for CASSLVERGSSYEQYF.

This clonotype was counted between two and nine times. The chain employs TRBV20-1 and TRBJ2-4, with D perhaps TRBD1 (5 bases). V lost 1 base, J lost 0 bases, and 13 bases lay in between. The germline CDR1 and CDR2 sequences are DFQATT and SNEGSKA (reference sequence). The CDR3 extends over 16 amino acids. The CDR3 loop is CSARGQPTVAKNIQYF. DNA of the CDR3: TGCAGTGCTAGAGGACAGCCCACCGTAGCCAAAAACATTCAGTACTTC.

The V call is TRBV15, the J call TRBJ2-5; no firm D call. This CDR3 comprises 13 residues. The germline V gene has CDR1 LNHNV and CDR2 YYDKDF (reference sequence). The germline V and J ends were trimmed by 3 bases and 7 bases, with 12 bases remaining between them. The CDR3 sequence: CATSSETRRTQYF. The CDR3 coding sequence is TGTGCCACCAGCAGTGAAACCCGGCGGACCCAGTACTTC.

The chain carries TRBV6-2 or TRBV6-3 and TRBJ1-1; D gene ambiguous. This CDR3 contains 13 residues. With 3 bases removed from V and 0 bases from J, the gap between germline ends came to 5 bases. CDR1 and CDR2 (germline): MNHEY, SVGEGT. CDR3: CASSYKLNTEAFF. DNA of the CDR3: TGTGCCAGCAGTTATAAGCTGAACACTGAAGCTTTCTTT.

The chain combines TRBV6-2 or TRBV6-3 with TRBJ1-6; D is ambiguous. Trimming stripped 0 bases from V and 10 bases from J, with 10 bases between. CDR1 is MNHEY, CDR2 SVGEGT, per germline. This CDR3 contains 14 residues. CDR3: CASSYSAGGSPLHF. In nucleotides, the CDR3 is TGTGCCAGCAGTTACTCGGCAGGAGGCTCACCCCTCCACTTT.

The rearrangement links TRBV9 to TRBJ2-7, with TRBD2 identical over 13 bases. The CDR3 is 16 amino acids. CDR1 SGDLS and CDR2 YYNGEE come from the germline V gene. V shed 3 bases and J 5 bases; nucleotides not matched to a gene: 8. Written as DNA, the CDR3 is TGTGCCAGCAGCGCAGGACTAGCGGGAGCCCCCCACGAGCAGTACTTC. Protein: CASSAGLAGAPHEQYF.

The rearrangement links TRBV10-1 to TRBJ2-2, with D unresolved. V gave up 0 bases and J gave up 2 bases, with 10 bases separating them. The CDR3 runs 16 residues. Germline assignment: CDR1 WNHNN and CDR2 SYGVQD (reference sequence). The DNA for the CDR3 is TGCGCCAGCAGTGAGTCGGGCGGCCCCAACACCGGGGAGCTGTTTTTT. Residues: CASSESGGPNTGELFF.

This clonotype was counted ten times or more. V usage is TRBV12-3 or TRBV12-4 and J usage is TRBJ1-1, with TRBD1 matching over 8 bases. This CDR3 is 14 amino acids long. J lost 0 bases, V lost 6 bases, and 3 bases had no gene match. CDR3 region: CASRPGQVNTEAFF. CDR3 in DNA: TGTGCCAGCAGGCCGGGACAGGTGAACACTGAAGCTTTCTTT.

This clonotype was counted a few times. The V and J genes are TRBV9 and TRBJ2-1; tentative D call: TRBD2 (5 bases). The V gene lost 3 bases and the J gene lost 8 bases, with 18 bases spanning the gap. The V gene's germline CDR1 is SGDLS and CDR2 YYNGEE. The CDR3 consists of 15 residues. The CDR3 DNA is TGTGCCAGCAGCGGGGGAGCTCTGGGCTCCGATGAGCAGTTCTTC. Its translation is CASSGGALGSDEQFF.

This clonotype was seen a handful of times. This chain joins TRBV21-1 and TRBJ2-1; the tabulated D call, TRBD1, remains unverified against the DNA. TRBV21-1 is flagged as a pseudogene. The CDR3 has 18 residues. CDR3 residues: CASSKGQGDSGTPNEQFF. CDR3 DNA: TGTGCCAGCAGCAAGGGGCAGGGAGATAGCGGGACTCCTAACGAGCAGTTCTTC.

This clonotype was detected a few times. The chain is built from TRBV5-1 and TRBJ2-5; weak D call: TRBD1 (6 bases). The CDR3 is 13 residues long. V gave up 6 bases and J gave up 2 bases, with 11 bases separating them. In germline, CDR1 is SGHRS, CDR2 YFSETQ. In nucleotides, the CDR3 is TGCGCCAGCAAACAGGGTGCGCAAGAGACCCAGTACTTC. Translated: CASKQGAQETQYF.

CDR3 protein: CASSFATFTGELFF. CDR3 sequence (DNA): TGCGCCAGCAGCTTTGCCACTTTCACCGGGGAGCTGTTTTTT. The rearrangement uses TRBV5-1 and TRBJ2-2; D gene ambiguous. The CDR3 runs 14 residues. V was shortened by 2 bases and J by 4 bases, with 9 bases between the two germline ends. The germline gives CDR1 SGHRS, CDR2 YFSETQ.

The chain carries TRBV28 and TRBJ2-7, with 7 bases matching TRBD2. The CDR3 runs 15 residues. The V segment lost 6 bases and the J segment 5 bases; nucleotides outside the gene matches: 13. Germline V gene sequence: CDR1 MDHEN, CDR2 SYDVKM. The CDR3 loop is CASSPGTNGSDEQYF. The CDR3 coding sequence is TGTGCCAGCAGCCCAGGGACTAACGGGAGCGACGAGCAGTACTTC.

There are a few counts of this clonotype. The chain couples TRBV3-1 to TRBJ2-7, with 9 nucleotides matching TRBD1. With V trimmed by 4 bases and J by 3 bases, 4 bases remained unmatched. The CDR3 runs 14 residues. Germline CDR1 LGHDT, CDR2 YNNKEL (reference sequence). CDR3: CASSRDRANYEQYF. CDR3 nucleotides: TGTGCCAGCAGCCGGGACAGGGCGAACTACGAGCAGTACTTC.

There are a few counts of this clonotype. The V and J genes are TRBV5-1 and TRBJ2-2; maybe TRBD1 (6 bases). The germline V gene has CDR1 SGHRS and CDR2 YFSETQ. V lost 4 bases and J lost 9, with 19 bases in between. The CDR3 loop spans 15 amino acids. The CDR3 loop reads CASSRKQGSGRELFF. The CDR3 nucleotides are TGCGCCAGCAGCCGCAAACAGGGCTCGGGCCGGGAGCTGTTTTTT.

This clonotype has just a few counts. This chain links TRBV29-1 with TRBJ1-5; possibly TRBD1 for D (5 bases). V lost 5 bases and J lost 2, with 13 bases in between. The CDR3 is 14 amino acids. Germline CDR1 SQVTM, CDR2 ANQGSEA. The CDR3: CSVKGAGGNQPQHF. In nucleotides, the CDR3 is TGCAGCGTTAAAGGGGCAGGTGGCAATCAGCCCCAGCATTTT.

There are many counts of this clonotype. CDR3 loop: CSARDRDGTRSYNEQFF. CDR3 DNA sequence: TGCAGTGCTAGAGACCGGGACGGGACAAGATCCTACAATGAGCAGTTCTTC. The chain uses TRBV20-1 and TRBJ2-1; tentatively, D is TRBD1 (6 bases). The CDR3 sequence is 17 residues long. V dropped 0 bases and J dropped 1 base, with 16 bases sitting between them. Germline lookup yields CDR1 DFQATT and CDR2 SNEGSKA (reference sequence).

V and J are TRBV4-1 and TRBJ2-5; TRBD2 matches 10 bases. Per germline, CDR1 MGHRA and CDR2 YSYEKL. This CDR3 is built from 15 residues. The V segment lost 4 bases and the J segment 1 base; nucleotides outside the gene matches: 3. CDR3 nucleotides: TGCGCCAGCAGCCTGATAGCGGGAGGCCAAGAGACCCAGTACTTC. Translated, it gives CASSLIAGGQETQYF.

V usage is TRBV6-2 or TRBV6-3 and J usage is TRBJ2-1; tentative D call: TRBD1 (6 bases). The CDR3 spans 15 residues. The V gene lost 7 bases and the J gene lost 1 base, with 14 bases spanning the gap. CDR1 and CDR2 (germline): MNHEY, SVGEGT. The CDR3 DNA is TGTGCCAGCACCATGGACAGACCATCCTACAATGAGCAGTTCTTC. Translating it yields CASTMDRPSYNEQFF.

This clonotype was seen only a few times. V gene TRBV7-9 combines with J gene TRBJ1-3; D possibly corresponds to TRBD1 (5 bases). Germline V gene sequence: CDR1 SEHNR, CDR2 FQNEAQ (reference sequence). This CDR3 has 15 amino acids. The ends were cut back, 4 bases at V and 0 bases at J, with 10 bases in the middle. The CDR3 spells CASSSPGVSGNTIYF. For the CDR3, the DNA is TGTGCCAGCAGCTCACCGGGGGTCTCTGGAAACACCATATATTTT.

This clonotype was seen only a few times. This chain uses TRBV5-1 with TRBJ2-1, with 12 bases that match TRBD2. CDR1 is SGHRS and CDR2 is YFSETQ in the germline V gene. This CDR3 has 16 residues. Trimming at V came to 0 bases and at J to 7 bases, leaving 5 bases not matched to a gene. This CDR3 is CASSLASSGRGNEQFF. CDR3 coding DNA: TGCGCCAGCAGCTTGGCCTCTAGCGGGAGGGGGAATGAGCAGTTCTTC.

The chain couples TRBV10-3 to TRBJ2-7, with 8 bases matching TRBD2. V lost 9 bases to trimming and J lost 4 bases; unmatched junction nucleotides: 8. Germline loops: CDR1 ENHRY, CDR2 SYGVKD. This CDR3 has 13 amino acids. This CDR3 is CAMRLALEYEQYF. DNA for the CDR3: TGTGCCATGCGACTAGCGTTGGAGTACGAGCAGTACTTC.

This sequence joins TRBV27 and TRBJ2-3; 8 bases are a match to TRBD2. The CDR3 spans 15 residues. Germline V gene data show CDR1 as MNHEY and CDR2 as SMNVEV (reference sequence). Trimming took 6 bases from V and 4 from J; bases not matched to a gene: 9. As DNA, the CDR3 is TGTGCCAGCAGACGGGAGGGTCCCAGGGCAGATACGCAGTATTTT. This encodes CASRREGPRADTQYF.

The CDR3 protein is CASSLIFAQGETQYF. The DNA for the CDR3 is TGTGCCAGCAGCTTAATCTTCGCTCAGGGTGAGACCCAGTACTTC. This sequence joins TRBV7-6 and TRBJ2-5; a possible D gene is TRBD1 (5 bases). Per the germline V gene, CDR1 is SGHVS and CDR2 is FNYEAQ. CDR3 length: 15 amino acids. With 2 bases removed from V and 5 bases from J, the gap between germline ends came to 15 bases.

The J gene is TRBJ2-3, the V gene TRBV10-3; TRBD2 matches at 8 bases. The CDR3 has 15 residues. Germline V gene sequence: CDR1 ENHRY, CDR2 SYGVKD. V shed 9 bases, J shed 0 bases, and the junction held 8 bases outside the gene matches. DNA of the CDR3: TGTGCCATGGCCCGGGGGGGCGCTAGCACAGATACGCAGTATTTT. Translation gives CAMARGGASTDTQYF.

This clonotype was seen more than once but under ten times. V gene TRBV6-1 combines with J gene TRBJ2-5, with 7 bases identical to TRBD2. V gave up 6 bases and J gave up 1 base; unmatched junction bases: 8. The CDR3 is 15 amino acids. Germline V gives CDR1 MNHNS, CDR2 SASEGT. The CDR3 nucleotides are TGTGCCAGCAGGATTCGAGCGGGGATCCAAGAGACCCAGTACTTC. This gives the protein CASRIRAGIQETQYF.

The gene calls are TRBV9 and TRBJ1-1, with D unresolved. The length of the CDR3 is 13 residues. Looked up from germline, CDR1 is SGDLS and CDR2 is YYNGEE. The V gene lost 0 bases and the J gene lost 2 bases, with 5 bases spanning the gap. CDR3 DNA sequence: TGTGCCAGCAGCGTAGGGAAAAACACTGAAGCTTTCTTT. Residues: CASSVGKNTEAFF.

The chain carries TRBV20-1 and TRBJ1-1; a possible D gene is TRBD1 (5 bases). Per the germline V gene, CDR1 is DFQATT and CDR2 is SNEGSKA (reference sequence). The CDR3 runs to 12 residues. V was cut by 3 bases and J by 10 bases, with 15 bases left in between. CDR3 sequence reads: CSASRGGNRAFF. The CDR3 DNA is TGCAGTGCTAGTCGGGGGGGGAATCGAGCTTTCTTT.

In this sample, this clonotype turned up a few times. CDR3 bases: TGTGCCACCAGTGATCAACGGGACTACTCGTACCAAGAGACCCAGTACTTC. This gives the protein CATSDQRDYSYQETQYF. The chain links TRBV24-1 to TRBJ2-5, with 7 positions matching TRBD2. Germline CDR1 KGHDR, CDR2 SFDVKD. The CDR3 runs 17 residues. Trimming took 3 bases from V and 0 from J; bases not matched to a gene: 9.